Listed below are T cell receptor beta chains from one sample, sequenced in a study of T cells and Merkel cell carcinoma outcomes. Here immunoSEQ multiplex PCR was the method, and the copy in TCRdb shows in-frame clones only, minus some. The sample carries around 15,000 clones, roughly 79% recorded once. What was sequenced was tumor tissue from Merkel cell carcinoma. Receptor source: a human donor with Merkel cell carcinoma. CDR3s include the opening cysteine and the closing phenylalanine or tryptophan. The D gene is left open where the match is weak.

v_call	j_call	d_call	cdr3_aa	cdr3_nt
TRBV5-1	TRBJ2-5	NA	CASSLLAQETQYF	TGCGCCAGCAGCTTATTAGCACAAGAGACCCAGTACTTC
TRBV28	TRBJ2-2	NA	CASNRVSGELFF	TGTGCCAGCAACAGGGTTTCCGGGGAGCTGTTTTTT
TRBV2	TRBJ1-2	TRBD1	CASSDRDRVYSNYGYTF	TGTGCCAGCAGTGACCGGGACAGGGTTTATTCTAACTATGGCTACACCTTC
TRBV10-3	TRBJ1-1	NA	CAISGGTGSGEAFF	TGTGCCATCAGTGGGGGCACAGGGTCCGGTGAAGCTTTCTTT
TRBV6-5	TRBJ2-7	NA	CASSYDRWTHQYF	TGTGCCAGCAGTTATGATCGCTGGACTCATCAGTACTTC
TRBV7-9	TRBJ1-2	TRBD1	CASSRDSYGYTF	TGTGCCAGCAGCAGGGACAGCTATGGCTACACCTTC
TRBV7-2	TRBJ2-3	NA	CASSLVRDTQYF	TGTGCCAGCAGCTTAGTAAGAGATACGCAGTATTTT
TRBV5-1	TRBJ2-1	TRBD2	CASSLGTSGYNEQFF	TGCGCCAGCAGCTTAGGGACTAGCGGGTACAATGAGCAGTTCTTC
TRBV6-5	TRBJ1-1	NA	CASSWQGTNTEAFF	TGTGCCAGCAGTTGGCAAGGGACGAACACTGAAGCTTTCTTT
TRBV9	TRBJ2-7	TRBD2	CASSVYSGGTYEQYF	TGTGCCAGCAGCGTATATAGCGGGGGTACCTACGAGCAGTACTTC
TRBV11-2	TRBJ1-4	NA	CASSWGRRAGFNEKLFF	TGTGCCAGCAGCTGGGGGCGGAGGGCTGGGTTTAATGAAAAACTGTTTTTT
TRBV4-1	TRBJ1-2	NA	CASSPATNNYGYTF	TGCGCCAGCAGCCCTGCCACAAATAACTATGGCTACACCTTC
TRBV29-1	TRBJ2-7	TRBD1	CSAKRTGVHYEQYF	TGCAGCGCTAAGCGCACAGGGGTCCACTACGAGCAGTACTTC
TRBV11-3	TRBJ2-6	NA	CASSFHSGSDNVLTF	TGTGCCAGCAGCTTCCACTCCGGGAGCGACAACGTCCTGACTTTC
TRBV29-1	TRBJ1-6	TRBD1	CSLTDRGIDSPLHF	TGCAGCCTTACAGACAGGGGGATAGATTCACCCCTCCACTTT
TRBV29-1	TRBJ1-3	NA	CSVGILAAGNTIYF	TGCAGCGTTGGTATCCTGGCGGCTGGAAACACCATATATTTT
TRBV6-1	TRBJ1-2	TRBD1	CASSDPGTGFQDKHGYTF	TGTGCCAGCAGTGACCCCGGGACAGGTTTTCAGGATAAGCATGGCTACACCTTC
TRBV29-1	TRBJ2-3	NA	CSVELAIDTQYF	TGCAGCGTTGAACTAGCAATAGATACGCAGTATTTT
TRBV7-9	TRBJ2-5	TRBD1	CASSPGQVQETQYF	TGTGCCAGCAGCCCCGGACAGGTACAAGAGACCCAGTACTTC